This T cell receptor (beta chain) was sequenced during a study of T-cell reconstitution after alpha-beta-depleted transplantation in children (dated by TCRdb to about 2016). Regarding the study in general: The study quantitatively tracked T-cell immune reconstitution after TCRalphabeta/CD19-depleted allogeneic hematopoietic cell transplantation in children using TCR repertoire profiling.

This clonotype came up a few times. What antigen it recognizes has not been identified. Base-call qualities are not available, and no considerably larger clone is one nucleotide away. The CDR3 sequence holds 14 residues, the cysteine and phenylalanine included. Only CDR3 DNA is held: 42 bases, read in frame from base 1. CDR1 ENHRY and CDR2 SYGVKD are derived from the germline V gene. Trimming takes 4 bases off V and 2 bases off J; junction bases not matched to a gene: 3. Library construction relied on PCR. Data came from an Illumina HiSeq 2500. TCR libraries were prepared with molecular barcoding, using unique molecular identifiers to normalize TCRbeta repertoire quantification. TCRdb ran its own pipeline on the public reads, namely fastp trimming at Q25 and MiXCR clone calling, and kept in-frame beta chains. Each CDR3 protein gets just one entry, which takes the most common genes and DNA from the rows behind it. This sample is represented by 600,000 to 700,000 distinct CDR3 sequences; roughly 17% of them were singletons. 1.1% of the sample belongs to the ten largest clones.

Sequenced here: PBMCs from the stem cell graft donor, sampled from the stem cell graft. This sequence originates from a human donor who donated a stem cell graft to a child with acute myeloid leukemia. The chain is made from TRBV10-3 and TRBJ1-1, with 8 junctional bases fitting TRBD1. The nucleotide sequence is given as TGTGCCATCAGTGCCGGACAGGGTAACACTGAAGCTTTCTTT. Translated, it gives CAISAGQGNTEAFF.